The 5 T cell receptor beta chains below were found in one sample sequenced in a study of blood T cells in healthy people across ages. Using a J-beta primer mix together with a sample-barcoded 5' primer, a second PCR was run for about 6 to 11 cycles. TCRdb called the 5' RACE reads again in MiXCR, with one record for every CDR3 protein. The sample lists some 900,000 distinct CDR3 sequences, about 44% occurring once. The sample was blood. Receptor source: a man in his thirties or forties in good health.

The chain carries TRBV24-1 and TRBJ2-5; maybe TRBD2 (5 bases). CDR3 size: 11 residues. Per germline, CDR1 KGHDR and CDR2 SFDVKD. V gave up 9 bases and J gave up 4 bases, with 8 bases separating them. DNA of the CDR3: TGTGCCACCCGGGATGCAGAGACCCAGTACTTC. Translated: CATRDAETQYF.

This clonotype was counted only a few times. The genes are TRBV6-2 or TRBV6-3 and TRBJ2-4; TRBD1 matches 9 bases. The J call may be mistaken, given a closer DNA end match to TRBJ2-7. Per germline, CDR1 MNHEY and CDR2 SVGEGT. This CDR3 comprises 14 residues. CDR3 nucleotides: TGTGCCAGCAGTGATCGGGACAGGGTGATCGAGCAGTACTTC. It codes for CASSDRDRVIEQYF.

The V and J genes are TRBV6-5 and TRBJ2-3; D not resolved. There are 12 residues in the CDR3. V was clipped by 7 bases and J by 6 bases, with 11 bases between them. Germline V gene sequence: CDR1 MNHEY, CDR2 SVGAGI. The DNA for the CDR3 is TGTGCCAGCACCTCGAATGGGGATACGCAGTATTTT. It encodes CASTSNGDTQYF.

The V and J genes are TRBV20-1 and TRBJ1-2; 9 bases align to TRBD1. CDR3 size: 12 residues. Germline lookup yields CDR1 DFQATT and CDR2 SNEGSKA (reference sequence). CDR3: CSWDRAGNGYTF. Here the CDR3 DNA reads TGCAGCTGGGACAGGGCAGGAAATGGCTACACCTTC.

The chain recombines TRBV27 with TRBJ2-7; weak D call: TRBD1 (6 bases). V was pared by 3 bases and J by 2 bases, with 14 bases between. The CDR3 length is 15 residues. The germline CDR1 and CDR2 sequences are MNHEY and SMNVEV (reference sequence). The CDR3 spells CASSFQAGATYEQYF. The CDR3 bases are TGTGCCAGCAGTTTCCAGGCAGGGGCCACCTACGAGCAGTACTTC.